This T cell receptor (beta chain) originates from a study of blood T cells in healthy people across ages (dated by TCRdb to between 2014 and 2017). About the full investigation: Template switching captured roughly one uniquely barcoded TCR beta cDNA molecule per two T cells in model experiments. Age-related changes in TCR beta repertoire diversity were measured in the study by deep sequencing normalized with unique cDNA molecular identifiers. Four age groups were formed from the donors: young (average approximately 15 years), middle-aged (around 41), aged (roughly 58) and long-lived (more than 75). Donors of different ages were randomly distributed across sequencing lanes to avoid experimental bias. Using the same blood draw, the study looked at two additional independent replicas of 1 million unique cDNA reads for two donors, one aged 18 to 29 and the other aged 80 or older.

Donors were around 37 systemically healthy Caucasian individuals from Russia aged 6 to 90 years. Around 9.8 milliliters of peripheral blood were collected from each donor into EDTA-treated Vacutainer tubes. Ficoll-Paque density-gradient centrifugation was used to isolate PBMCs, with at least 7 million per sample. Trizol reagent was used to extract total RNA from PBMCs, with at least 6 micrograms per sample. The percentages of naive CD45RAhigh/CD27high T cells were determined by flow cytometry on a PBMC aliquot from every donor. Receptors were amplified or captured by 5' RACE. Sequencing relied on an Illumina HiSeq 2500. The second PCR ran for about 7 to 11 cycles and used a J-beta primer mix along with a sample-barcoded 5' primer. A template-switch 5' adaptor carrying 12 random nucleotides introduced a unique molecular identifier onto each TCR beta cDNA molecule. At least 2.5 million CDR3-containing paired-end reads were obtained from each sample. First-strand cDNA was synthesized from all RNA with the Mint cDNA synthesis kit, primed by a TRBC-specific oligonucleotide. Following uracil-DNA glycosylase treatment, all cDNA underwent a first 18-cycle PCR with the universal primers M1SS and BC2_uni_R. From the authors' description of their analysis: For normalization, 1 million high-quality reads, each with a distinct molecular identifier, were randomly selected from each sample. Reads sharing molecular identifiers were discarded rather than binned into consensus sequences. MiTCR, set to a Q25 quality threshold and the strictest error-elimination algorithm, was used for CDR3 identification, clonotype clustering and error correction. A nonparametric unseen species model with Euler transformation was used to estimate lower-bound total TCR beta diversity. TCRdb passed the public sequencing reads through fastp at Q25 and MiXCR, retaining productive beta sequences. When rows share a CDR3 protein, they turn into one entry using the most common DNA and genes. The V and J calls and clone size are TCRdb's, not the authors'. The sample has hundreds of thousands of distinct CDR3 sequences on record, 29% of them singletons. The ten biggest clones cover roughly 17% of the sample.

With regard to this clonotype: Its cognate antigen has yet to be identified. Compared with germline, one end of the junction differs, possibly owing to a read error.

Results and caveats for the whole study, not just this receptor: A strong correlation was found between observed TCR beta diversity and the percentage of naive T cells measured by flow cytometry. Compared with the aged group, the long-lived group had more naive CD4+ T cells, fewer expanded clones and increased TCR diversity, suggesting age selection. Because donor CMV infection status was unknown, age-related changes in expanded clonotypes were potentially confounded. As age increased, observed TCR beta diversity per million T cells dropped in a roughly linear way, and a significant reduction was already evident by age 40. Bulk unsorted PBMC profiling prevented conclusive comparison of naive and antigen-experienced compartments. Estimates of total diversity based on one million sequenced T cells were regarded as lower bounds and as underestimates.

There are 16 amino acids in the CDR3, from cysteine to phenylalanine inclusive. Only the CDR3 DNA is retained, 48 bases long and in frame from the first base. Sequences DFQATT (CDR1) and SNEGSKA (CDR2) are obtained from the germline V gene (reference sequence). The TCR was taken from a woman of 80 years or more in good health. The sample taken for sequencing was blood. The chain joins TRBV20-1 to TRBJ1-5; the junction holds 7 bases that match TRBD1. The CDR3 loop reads CSAGDLETGREQPQHF. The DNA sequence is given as TGCAGTGCTGGAGATTTGGAGACAGGGAGAGAACAGCCCCAGCATTTT.